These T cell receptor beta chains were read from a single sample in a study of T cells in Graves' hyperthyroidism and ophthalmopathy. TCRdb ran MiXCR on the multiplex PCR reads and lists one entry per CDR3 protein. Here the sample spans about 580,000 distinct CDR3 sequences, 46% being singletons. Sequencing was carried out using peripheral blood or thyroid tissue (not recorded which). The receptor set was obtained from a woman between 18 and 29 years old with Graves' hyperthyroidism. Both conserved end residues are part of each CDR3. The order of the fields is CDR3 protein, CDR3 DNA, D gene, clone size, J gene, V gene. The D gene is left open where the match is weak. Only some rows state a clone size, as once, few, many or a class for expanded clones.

cdr3_aa: CASSAQGDGAVTQYF
cdr3_nt: TGTGCCAGCAGCGCCCAGGGGGACGGCGCGGTGACCCAGTACTTC
d_call: TRBD1
clone_size: .
j_call: TRBJ2-5
v_call: TRBV9

cdr3_aa: CASSPQAGELFF
cdr3_nt: TGTGCCAGCAGCCCTCAGGCCGGGGAGCTGTTTTTT
d_call: .
clone_size: .
j_call: TRBJ2-2
v_call: TRBV7-3

cdr3_aa: CASSAAAGQGVYSPLHF
cdr3_nt: TGTGCCAGCAGCGCGGCCGCCGGACAGGGGGTTTATTCACCCCTCCACTTT
d_call: TRBD1
clone_size: .
j_call: TRBJ1-6
v_call: TRBV13

cdr3_aa: CATSDPGQGAHEQYF
cdr3_nt: TGTGCCACCAGTGACCCCGGACAGGGGGCCCACGAGCAGTACTTC
d_call: TRBD1
clone_size: once
j_call: TRBJ2-7
v_call: TRBV24-1

cdr3_aa: CASSLSLTGLAGETQYF
cdr3_nt: TGTGCCAGCAGTTTGTCCCTGACAGGACTAGCGGGGGAGACCCAGTACTTC
d_call: TRBD2
clone_size: .
j_call: TRBJ2-5
v_call: TRBV2

cdr3_aa: CATSGRSNTGELFF
cdr3_nt: TGTGCCACCAGTGGCCGGAGCAACACCGGGGAGCTGTTTTTT
d_call: .
clone_size: many
j_call: TRBJ2-2
v_call: TRBV24-1

cdr3_aa: CSVPGIDGYTF
cdr3_nt: TGCAGCGTGCCCGGGATCGATGGCTACACCTTC
d_call: .
clone_size: .
j_call: TRBJ1-2
v_call: TRBV29-1

cdr3_aa: CASSDLRTGGAYTF
cdr3_nt: TGTGCCAGCAGCGACCTCCGGACAGGCGGTGCCTACACCTTC
d_call: TRBD1
clone_size: many
j_call: TRBJ1-2
v_call: TRBV7-8

cdr3_aa: CASSLDGIYGYTF
cdr3_nt: TGTGCCAGCAGCCTAGACGGGATTTATGGCTACACCTTC
d_call: .
clone_size: .
j_call: TRBJ1-2
v_call: TRBV13

cdr3_aa: CSVEWDRGATEKLFF
cdr3_nt: TGCAGCGTTGAATGGGACAGGGGGGCGACTGAAAAACTGTTTTTT
d_call: TRBD1
clone_size: many
j_call: TRBJ1-4
v_call: TRBV29-1

cdr3_aa: CASSATSGNGEKLFF
cdr3_nt: TGTGCCAGCAGCGCAACCTCGGGGAACGGGGAAAAACTGTTTTTT
d_call: .
clone_size: .
j_call: TRBJ1-4
v_call: TRBV9

cdr3_aa: CASSPAGGEDYGYTF
cdr3_nt: TGTGCCAGCAGCCCTGCAGGGGGAGAGGACTATGGCTACACCTTC
d_call: TRBD1
clone_size: few
j_call: TRBJ1-2
v_call: TRBV4-2

cdr3_aa: CSVRSDRGREAFF
cdr3_nt: TGCAGCGTCAGATCGGACAGGGGGCGCGAGGCTTTCTTT
d_call: TRBD1
clone_size: .
j_call: TRBJ1-1
v_call: TRBV29-1

cdr3_aa: CASRDMVLGANVLTF
cdr3_nt: TGTGCCAGTAGAGATATGGTGCTAGGGGCCAACGTCCTGACTTTC
d_call: .
clone_size: .
j_call: TRBJ2-6
v_call: TRBV19

cdr3_aa: CASGASYGGQSDIYGYTF
cdr3_nt: TGTGCTAGTGGTGCATCGTATGGGGGCCAGTCGGATATATATGGCTACACCTTC
d_call: .
clone_size: many
j_call: TRBJ1-2
v_call: TRBV12-5

cdr3_aa: CASSLTSGLNYNEQFF
cdr3_nt: TGTGCCAGCAGCCTGACTAGCGGGTTGAACTACAATGAGCAGTTCTTC
d_call: TRBD2
clone_size: few
j_call: TRBJ2-1
v_call: TRBV7-9

cdr3_aa: CSARGDMGNEKLFF
cdr3_nt: TGCAGTGCTAGGGGAGACATGGGAAACGAAAAACTGTTTTTT
d_call: .
clone_size: .
j_call: TRBJ1-4
v_call: TRBV20-1

cdr3_aa: CSVGQGADTQYF
cdr3_nt: TGCAGCGTTGGACAGGGCGCAGATACGCAGTATTTT
d_call: TRBD1
clone_size: .
j_call: TRBJ2-3
v_call: TRBV29-1

cdr3_aa: CAISDWTSGIETQYF
cdr3_nt: TGTGCCATCAGTGACTGGACTAGCGGGATTGAGACCCAGTACTTC
d_call: TRBD2
clone_size: .
j_call: TRBJ2-5
v_call: TRBV10-3

cdr3_aa: CASSQGLADAYEQYF
cdr3_nt: TGTGCCAGCAGCCAAGGCCTAGCGGATGCCTACGAGCAGTACTTC
d_call: TRBD2
clone_size: many
j_call: TRBJ2-7
v_call: TRBV14

cdr3_aa: CSVEATVSTEAFF
cdr3_nt: TGCAGCGTTGAAGCGACTGTGAGCACTGAGGCTTTCTTT
d_call: .
clone_size: .
j_call: TRBJ1-1
v_call: TRBV29-1

cdr3_aa: CASSLRLAGGAYVLTF
cdr3_nt: TGCGCCAGCAGCCTAAGACTAGCGGGAGGGGCTTACGTCCTGACTTTC
d_call: TRBD2
clone_size: .
j_call: TRBJ2-6
v_call: TRBV4-3

cdr3_aa: CSARDRASGSTDTQYF
cdr3_nt: TGCAGTGCTAGAGATCGGGCTAGCGGTAGCACAGATACGCAGTATTTT
d_call: TRBD2
clone_size: few
j_call: TRBJ2-3
v_call: TRBV20-1

cdr3_aa: CSARETGIPDEQYF
cdr3_nt: TGCAGTGCTAGAGAGACAGGGATCCCAGACGAGCAGTACTTC
d_call: TRBD1
clone_size: .
j_call: TRBJ2-7
v_call: TRBV20-1

cdr3_aa: CSASGTLLNTEAFF
cdr3_nt: TGCAGTGCTAGCGGGACGCTCTTGAACACTGAAGCTTTCTTT
d_call: .
clone_size: many
j_call: TRBJ1-1
v_call: TRBV20-1

cdr3_aa: CASSVGGRGNQPQHF
cdr3_nt: TGTGCCAGCAGCGTAGGGGGCAGGGGCAATCAGCCCCAGCATTTT
d_call: .
clone_size: .
j_call: TRBJ1-5
v_call: TRBV9

cdr3_aa: CASSHTRGPGELYF
cdr3_nt: TGTGCCAGCAGCCACACAAGGGGGCCCGGGGAGCTGTACTTC
d_call: TRBD1
clone_size: .
j_call: TRBJ2-7
v_call: TRBV4-2

cdr3_aa: CASSIRQNTGELFF
cdr3_nt: TGTGCCAGTAGTATCAGACAGAACACCGGGGAGCTGTTTTTT
d_call: .
clone_size: many
j_call: TRBJ2-2
v_call: TRBV19

cdr3_aa: CASSNRDREGLWEKLFF
cdr3_nt: TGTGCCAGCAGCAACCGGGACAGGGAGGGCCTTTGGGAAAAACTGTTTTTT
d_call: TRBD1
clone_size: .
j_call: TRBJ1-4
v_call: TRBV6-6

cdr3_aa: CASSQYSGDPYEQYF
cdr3_nt: TGTGCCAGCAGCCAGTATAGCGGAGACCCCTACGAGCAGTACTTC
d_call: .
clone_size: many
j_call: TRBJ2-7
v_call: TRBV7-2

cdr3_aa: CASSGALGEKLFF
cdr3_nt: TGTGCCAGCAGTGGGGCTTTGGGGGAAAAACTGTTTTTT
d_call: .
clone_size: many
j_call: TRBJ1-4
v_call: TRBV2

cdr3_aa: CASSSTSGRAETQYF
cdr3_nt: TGCGCCAGCAGCTCGACTAGCGGGAGGGCGGAGACCCAGTACTTC
d_call: TRBD2
clone_size: many
j_call: TRBJ2-5
v_call: TRBV5-1

cdr3_aa: CAISAAGQGHEQYF
cdr3_nt: TGTGCCATCAGTGCCGCGGGACAGGGTCACGAGCAGTACTTC
d_call: TRBD1
clone_size: .
j_call: TRBJ2-7
v_call: TRBV10-3

cdr3_aa: CASSLGHEAFF
cdr3_nt: TGTGCCAGCAGTTTGGGCCATGAAGCTTTCTTT
d_call: .
clone_size: many
j_call: TRBJ1-1
v_call: TRBV6-2/TRBV6-3

cdr3_aa: CASSPGDRETYGYTF
cdr3_nt: TGTGCCAGCAGTCCAGGGGACAGGGAAACCTATGGCTACACCTTC
d_call: TRBD1
clone_size: many
j_call: TRBJ1-2
v_call: TRBV12-3/TRBV12-4

cdr3_aa: CSASPNPSTDTQYF
cdr3_nt: TGCAGTGCTAGCCCAAATCCCAGCACAGATACGCAGTATTTT
d_call: .
clone_size: once
j_call: TRBJ2-3
v_call: TRBV20-1

cdr3_aa: CASSPQGGPGNTIYF
cdr3_nt: TGTGCCAGCTCACCACAAGGGGGCCCTGGAAACACCATATATTTT
d_call: TRBD1
clone_size: .
j_call: TRBJ1-3
v_call: TRBV18

cdr3_aa: CASSEWAGGDYGYTF
cdr3_nt: TGTGCCAGCAGTGAATGGGCAGGGGGCGACTATGGCTACACCTTC
d_call: TRBD1
clone_size: many
j_call: TRBJ1-2
v_call: TRBV2

cdr3_aa: CASSVGAANTGETQYF
cdr3_nt: TGTGCCAGCAGCGTTGGAGCGGCGAACACCGGGGAGACCCAGTACTTC
d_call: .
clone_size: .
j_call: TRBJ2-5
v_call: TRBV9

cdr3_aa: CASSLGPDRPGELFF
cdr3_nt: TGTGCCAGCAGCTTAGGGCCAGACAGACCGGGGGAGCTGTTTTTT
d_call: .
clone_size: .
j_call: TRBJ2-2
v_call: TRBV7-6